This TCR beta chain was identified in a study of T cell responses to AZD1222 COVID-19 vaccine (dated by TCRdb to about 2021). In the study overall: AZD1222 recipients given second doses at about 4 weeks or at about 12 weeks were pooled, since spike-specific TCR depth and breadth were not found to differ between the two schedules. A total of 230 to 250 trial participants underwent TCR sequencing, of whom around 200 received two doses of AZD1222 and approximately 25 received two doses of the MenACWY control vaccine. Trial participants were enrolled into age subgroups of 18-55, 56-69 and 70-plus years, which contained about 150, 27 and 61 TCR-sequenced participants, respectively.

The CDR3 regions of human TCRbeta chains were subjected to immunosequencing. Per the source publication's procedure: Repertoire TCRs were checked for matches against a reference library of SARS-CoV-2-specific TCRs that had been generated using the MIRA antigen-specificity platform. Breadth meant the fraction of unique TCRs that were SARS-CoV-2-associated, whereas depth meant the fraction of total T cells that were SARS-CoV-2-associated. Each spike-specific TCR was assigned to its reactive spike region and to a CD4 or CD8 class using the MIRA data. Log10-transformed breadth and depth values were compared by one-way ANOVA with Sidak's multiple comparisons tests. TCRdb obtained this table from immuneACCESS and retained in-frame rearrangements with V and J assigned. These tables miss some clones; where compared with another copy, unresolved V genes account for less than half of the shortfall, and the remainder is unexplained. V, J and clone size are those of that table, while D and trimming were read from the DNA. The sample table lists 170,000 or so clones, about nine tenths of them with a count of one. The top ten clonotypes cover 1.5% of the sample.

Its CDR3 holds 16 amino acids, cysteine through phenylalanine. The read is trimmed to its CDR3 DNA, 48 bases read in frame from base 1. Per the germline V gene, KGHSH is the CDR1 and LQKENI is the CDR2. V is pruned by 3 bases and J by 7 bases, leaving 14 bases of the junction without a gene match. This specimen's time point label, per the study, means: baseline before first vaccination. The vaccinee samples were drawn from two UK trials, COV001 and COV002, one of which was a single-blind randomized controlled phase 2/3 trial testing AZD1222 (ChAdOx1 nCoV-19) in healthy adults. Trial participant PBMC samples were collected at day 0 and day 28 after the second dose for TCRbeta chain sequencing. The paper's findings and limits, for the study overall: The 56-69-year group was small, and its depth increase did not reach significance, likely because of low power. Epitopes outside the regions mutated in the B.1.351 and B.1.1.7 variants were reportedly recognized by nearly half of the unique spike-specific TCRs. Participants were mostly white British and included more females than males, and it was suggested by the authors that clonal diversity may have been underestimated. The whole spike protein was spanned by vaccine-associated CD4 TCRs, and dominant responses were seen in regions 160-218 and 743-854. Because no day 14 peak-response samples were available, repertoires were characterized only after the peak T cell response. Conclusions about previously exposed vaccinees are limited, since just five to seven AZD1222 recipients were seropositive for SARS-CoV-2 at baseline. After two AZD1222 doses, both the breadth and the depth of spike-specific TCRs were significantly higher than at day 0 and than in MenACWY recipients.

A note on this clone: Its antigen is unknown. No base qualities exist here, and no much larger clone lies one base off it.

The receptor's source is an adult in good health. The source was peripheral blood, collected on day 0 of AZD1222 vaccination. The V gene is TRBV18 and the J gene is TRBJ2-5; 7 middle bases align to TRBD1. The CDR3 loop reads CASSPSKGDRLGTQYF. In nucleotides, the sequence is TGTGCCAGCTCACCTTCAAAAGGGGACAGATTGGGGACCCAGTACTTC.